The entry that follows covers one T cell receptor beta chain sequence. Original processing notes: How many nucleated cells were present was estimated from reference gene primer amplification. Profiled with immunoSEQ multiplex PCR; TCRdb holds only in-frame clones, not every one. The V and J calls and clone size were taken over from that table, and D and trimming were inferred from the DNA. This table holds 150,000 to 200,000 clones, around 67% found once. The data were obtained in a study of blood T cell repertoires in COVID-19. Study at large: Samples taken during acute and convalescent COVID-19 were collected in the United States, Italy and Spain. In each case, the material was cDNA or gDNA derived from T cells, B-cell-depleted T cells, or PBMCs.

Germline V gene sequence: CDR1 SGHVS, CDR2 FQNEAQ. V was clipped by 1 base and J by 7 bases, with 17 bases between them. This CDR3 spans 16 amino acids. The rearrangement joins TRBV7-8 to TRBJ1-5, with D uncertain. Sequenced: peripheral blood. The receptor was derived from a woman older than 75 with acute or convalescent COVID-19. CDR3 protein: CASSLVTGFLPQPQHF. The CDR3 coding sequence is TGTGCCAGCAGCTTAGTAACCGGGTTCCTCCCCCAGCCCCAGCATTTT.